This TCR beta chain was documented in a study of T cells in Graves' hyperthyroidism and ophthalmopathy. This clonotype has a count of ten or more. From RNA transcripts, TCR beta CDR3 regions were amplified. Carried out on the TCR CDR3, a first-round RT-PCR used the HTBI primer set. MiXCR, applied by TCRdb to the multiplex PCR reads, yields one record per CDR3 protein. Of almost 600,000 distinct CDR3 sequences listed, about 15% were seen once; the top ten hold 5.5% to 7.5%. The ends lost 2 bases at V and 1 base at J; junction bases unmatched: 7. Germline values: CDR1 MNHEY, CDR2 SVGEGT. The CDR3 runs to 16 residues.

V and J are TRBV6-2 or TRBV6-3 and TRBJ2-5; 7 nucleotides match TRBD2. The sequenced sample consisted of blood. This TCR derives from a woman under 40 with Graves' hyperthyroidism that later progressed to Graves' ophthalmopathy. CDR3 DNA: TGTGCCAGCAGTTACCGGGCGGGAGTTGGCCAAGAGACCCAGTACTTC. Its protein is CASSYRAGVGQETQYF.